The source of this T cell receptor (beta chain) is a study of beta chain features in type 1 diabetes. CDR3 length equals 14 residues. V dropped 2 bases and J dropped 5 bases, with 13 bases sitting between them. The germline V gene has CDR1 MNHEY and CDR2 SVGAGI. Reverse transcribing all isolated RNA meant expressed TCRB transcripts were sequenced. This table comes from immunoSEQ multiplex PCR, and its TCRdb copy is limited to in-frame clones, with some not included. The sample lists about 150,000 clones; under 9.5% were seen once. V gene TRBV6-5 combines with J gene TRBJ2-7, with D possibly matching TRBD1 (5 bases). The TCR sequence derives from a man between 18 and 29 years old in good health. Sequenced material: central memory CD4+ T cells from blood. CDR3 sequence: CASSYGQGVDEQYF. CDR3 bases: TGTGCCAGCAGTTACGGCCAGGGTGTGGACGAGCAGTACTTC.